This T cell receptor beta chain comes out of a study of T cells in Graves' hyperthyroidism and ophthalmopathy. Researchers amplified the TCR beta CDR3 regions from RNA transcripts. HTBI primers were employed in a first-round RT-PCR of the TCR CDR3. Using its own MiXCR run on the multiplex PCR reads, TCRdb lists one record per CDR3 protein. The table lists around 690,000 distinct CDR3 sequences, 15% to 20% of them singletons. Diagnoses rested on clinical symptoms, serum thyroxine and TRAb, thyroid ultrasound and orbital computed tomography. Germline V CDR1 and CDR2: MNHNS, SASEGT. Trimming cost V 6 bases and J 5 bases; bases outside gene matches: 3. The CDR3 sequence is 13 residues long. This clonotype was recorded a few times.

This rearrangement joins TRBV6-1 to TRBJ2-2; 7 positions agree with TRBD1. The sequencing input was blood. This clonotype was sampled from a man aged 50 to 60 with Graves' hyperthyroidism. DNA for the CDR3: TGTGCCAGCAGGATGACAGGGACCGGGGAGCTGTTTTTT. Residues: CASRMTGTGELFF.